The 30 T cell receptor beta chains in this list originate from one sample, sequenced in a study of T cells in Graves' hyperthyroidism and ophthalmopathy. RNA transcripts yielded amplified TCR beta CDR3 regions. HTBI primers were used for first-round RT-PCR of the TCR CDR3. TCRdb itself ran the multiplex PCR reads through MiXCR, one entry per CDR3 protein. The profile covers hundreds of thousands of distinct CDR3 sequences, with around 20% appearing a single time and approximately 30% taken by the ten largest. Sequencing used blood. All receptors derive from a man aged 30-40 years with Graves' ophthalmopathy.

This clonotype has at least ten counts. This chain connects TRBV3-1 to TRBJ2-7, with D perhaps matching TRBD1 or TRBD2 (5 bases each). The CDR3 has 13 residues. In germline, CDR1 is LGHDT, CDR2 YNNKEL (reference sequence). Trimming stripped 8 bases from V and 7 bases from J, with 18 bases between. CDR3 coding DNA: TGTGCCAGCCGCCCGGGACGGACGGGGGAGCAGTACTTC. Translated, it gives CASRPGRTGEQYF.

The chain employs TRBV5-1 and TRBJ2-7; D call uncertain. Per germline, CDR1 SGHRS and CDR2 YFSETQ. Trimming cost V 5 bases and J 5 bases, with 20 bases left between them. The CDR3 is made up of 15 amino acids. CDR3 protein: CASSQWGKETDEQYF. The DNA of the CDR3 is TGCGCCAGCAGTCAGTGGGGTAAGGAAACTGACGAGCAGTACTTC.

This clonotype was counted many times. V gene TRBV6-2 or TRBV6-3 combines with J gene TRBJ2-7; 9 nucleotides line up with TRBD1. Germline-derived CDR1 and CDR2 are MNHEY and SVGEGT. The V gene end was trimmed by 7 bases and the J gene end by 5 bases; junction bases not matched to a gene: 15. There are 16 residues in the CDR3. The DNA for the CDR3 is TGTGCCAGCACCAATTCAATCGGGACAGGGCCCAACGAGCAGTACTTC. Protein product: CASTNSIGTGPNEQYF.

There are a few counts of this clonotype. The chain links TRBV4-1 to TRBJ1-1; perhaps TRBD1 as D (6 bases). This CDR3 spans 14 amino acids. V dropped 1 base and J dropped 5 bases, with 11 bases sitting between them. Germline V gene sequence: CDR1 MGHRA, CDR2 YSYEKL. The CDR3 coding sequence is TGCGCCAGCAGCCAAGGAGGGACACAGACTGAAGCTTTCTTT. Its protein product is CASSQGGTQTEAFF.

The chain uses TRBV14 and TRBJ2-7; 7 nucleotides match TRBD1. The CDR3 consists of 15 residues. Germline CDR1 reads SGHDN; CDR2 reads FVKESK. Trimming took 4 bases from V and 3 from J; bases not matched to a gene: 9. This CDR3 is CASSRPQGPIYEQYF. In DNA form, the CDR3 reads TGTGCCAGCAGCCGCCCACAGGGGCCGATCTACGAGCAGTACTTC.

This clonotype was counted ten times or more. The chain couples TRBV27 to TRBJ2-7; 10 bases line up with TRBD2. V lost 3 bases to trimming and J lost 7 bases; unmatched junction nucleotides: 9. The CDR3 runs to 15 residues. In germline, CDR1 is MNHEY, CDR2 SMNVEV (reference sequence). The chain's CDR3 is CASSFGAGGPGEQYF. The CDR3 DNA is TGTGCCAGCAGTTTTGGAGCGGGAGGGCCGGGAGAGCAGTACTTC.

Remarks on this clonotype: Germline is not matched at one junction end, which may reflect a read error. This chain connects TRBV4-2 to TRBJ1-1; no clear D. Germline assignment: CDR1 LGHNA and CDR2 YNFKEQ. The CDR3 has 14 residues. CDR3 amino acids: CVSSQERVNTEAFF. The CDR3 nucleotides are TGTGTCAGCAGCCAAGAACGGGTGAACACTGAAGCTTTCTTT.

This clonotype was seen more than once but under ten times. The CDR3 loop reads CSVFSGGPHEQYF. The CDR3 DNA sequence: TGCAGCGTGTTCTCGGGAGGGCCCCACGAGCAGTACTTC. The chain uses TRBV29-1 and TRBJ2-7; 8 nucleotides line up with TRBD2. Trimming at V came to 6 bases and at J to 5 bases, leaving 9 bases not matched to a gene. This CDR3 is 13 amino acids long. Germline V gene data show CDR1 as SQVTM and CDR2 as ANQGSEA.

Only a few counts were recorded for this clonotype. The chain has TRBV12-3 or TRBV12-4 and TRBJ2-7, with 8 bases fitting TRBD2. Trimming took 3 bases from V and 2 from J; bases not matched to a gene: 6. The CDR3 is 15 amino acids. The CDR3 bases are TGTGCCAGCAGTTTGGGGCGGGAGGCCCCCTACGAGCAGTACTTC. Its protein product is CASSLGREAPYEQYF.

V gene TRBV29-1 combines with J gene TRBJ2-1; no clear D. CDR1 is SQVTM and CDR2 is ANQGSEA in the germline V gene. V was pared by 4 bases and J by 6 bases, with 13 bases between. The CDR3 has 13 amino acids. The CDR3 loop reads CSVGGSSPNEQFF. The CDR3 coding sequence is TGCAGCGTTGGAGGATCCTCACCCAATGAGCAGTTCTTC.

The chain has TRBV27 and TRBJ2-6, with no clear D. The length of the CDR3 is 17 residues. In germline, CDR1 is MNHEY, CDR2 SMNVEV (reference sequence). Between the trimmed V and J ends, which lost 5 bases and 2 bases, there was a span of 16 bases. In nucleotides, the CDR3 is TGTGCCAGCAGTCCTTTGTCTATGCCGACTGGGGCCAACGTCCTGACTTTC. Its protein product is CASSPLSMPTGANVLTF.

This clonotype occurred a few times. Since a much larger clone is just one base distant, this may be a read error. The rearrangement uses TRBV7-3 and TRBJ2-5; D gene unclear. Germline V gene sequence: CDR1 SGHTA, CDR2 FQGTGA. V gave up 0 bases and J gave up 4 bases, with 6 bases separating them. CDR3 length equals 13 residues. CDR3: CASSLTARETQYF. DNA of the CDR3: TGTGCCAGCAGCTTAACGGCTAGAGAGACCCAGTACTTC.

This clonotype was seen many times. The chain has TRBV28 and TRBJ2-7; TRBD2 aligns across 10 bases. The junction had 7 bases not matched to a gene; V was cut back by 5 bases and J by 3 bases. The V gene's germline CDR1 is MDHEN and CDR2 SYDVKM. The CDR3 totals 15 residues. CDR3 region: CASSTPSGSDYEQYF. CDR3 nucleotides: TGTGCCAGCAGTACGCCTAGCGGGAGCGACTACGAGCAGTACTTC. The variable domain in full, with the rest retrieved from reference TRBV28 and TRBJ2-7, is DVKVTQSSRYLVKRTGEKVFLECVQDMDHENMFWYRQDPGLGLRLIYFSYDVKMKEKGDIPEGYSVSREKKERFSLILESASTNQTSMYLCASSTPSGSDYEQYFGPGTRLTVT.

The CDR3 is CASSLVPSGSGEQYF. The CDR3 DNA sequence: TGTGCCAGCAGCTTAGTCCCTAGCGGGAGCGGTGAGCAGTACTTC. This chain links TRBV11-3 with TRBJ2-7; TRBD2 aligns across 10 bases. The CDR3 sequence is 15 residues long. CDR1 SGHNT and CDR2 YENEEA come from the germline V gene. Trimming at V came to 1 base and at J to 7 bases, leaving 7 bases not matched to a gene.

This clonotype was detected only a few times. The J gene is TRBJ1-1, the V gene TRBV6-5, with 7 bases aligning to TRBD1. The V and J ends lost 0 bases and 10 bases, in that order; junction bases with no gene match: 8. Germline V gene data show CDR1 as MNHEY and CDR2 as SVGAGI. This CDR3 contains 14 residues. The CDR3 coding sequence is TGTGCCAGCAGTTACTCGCGAGGGGGCTTAGGAGCTTTCTTT. Amino acid sequence: CASSYSRGGLGAFF.

This clonotype was observed a few times. The chain employs TRBV30 and TRBJ2-7, with D uncertain. CDR1 is GTSNPN and CDR2 is SVGIG in the germline V gene (reference sequence). V was pared by 1 base and J by 4 bases, with 8 bases between. This CDR3 region has 12 residues. The DNA of the CDR3 is TGTGCCTGGAGTGATTTAACTTACGAGCAGTACTTC. It is translated as CAWSDLTYEQYF.

This chain joins TRBV7-3 and TRBJ1-1; possibly TRBD1 for D (6 bases). The CDR3 totals 16 residues. Between the trimmed V and J ends, which lost 5 bases and 1 base, there was a span of 17 bases. Looked up from germline, CDR1 is SGHTA and CDR2 is FQGTGA. In DNA form, the CDR3 reads TGTGCCAGCAGCCCTAGGGGGGCGGAAGAGAACACTGAAGCTTTCTTT. Residues: CASSPRGAEENTEAFF.

This clonotype was counted only a few times. V and J are TRBV7-6 and TRBJ2-5, with 8 bases aligning to TRBD1. The germline gives CDR1 SGHVS, CDR2 FNYEAQ. The trim removed 6 bases at V and 7 bases at J, leaving 10 bases unmatched. The CDR3 consists of 14 residues. The CDR3 sequence: CASRKGTGAPTQYF. Written as DNA, the CDR3 is TGTGCCAGCAGAAAAGGGACAGGCGCGCCGACCCAGTACTTC. Looking up the rest from reference TRBV7-6 and TRBJ2-5 gives the full variable domain: GAGVSQSPRYKVTKRGQDVALRCDPISGHVSLYWYRQALGQGPEFLTYFNYEAQQDKSGLPNDRFSAERPEGSISTLTIQRTEQRDSAMYRCASRKGTGAPTQYFGPGTRLLVL.

The V call is TRBV9, the J call TRBJ2-7, with D perhaps matching TRBD1 (5 bases). The CDR3 spans 15 residues. V lost 0 bases and J lost 1, with 11 bases in between. Germline assignment: CDR1 SGDLS and CDR2 YYNGEE. As DNA, the CDR3 is TGTGCCAGCAGCGTAGGGGGCAGGAGATCCTACGAGCAGTACTTC. Its protein product is CASSVGGRRSYEQYF. Using reference TRBV9 and TRBJ2-7 for the parts outside the CDR3, the full variable domain is DSGVTQTPKHLITATGQRVTLRCSPRSGDLSVYWYQQSLDQGLQFLIQYYNGEERAKGNILERFSAQQFPDLHSELNLSSLELGDSALYFCASSVGGRRSYEQYFGPGTRLTVT.

This clonotype was counted only a few times. V usage is TRBV27 and J usage is TRBJ2-2; D gene uncertain. CDR1 and CDR2 from the germline V gene are MNHEY and SMNVEV (reference sequence). Trimming pared 4 bases from V and 8 bases from J, leaving 8 bases between. There are 12 residues in the CDR3. The CDR3 reads CASSYLGGELFF. In DNA, the CDR3 is TGTGCCAGCAGTTATTTGGGAGGGGAGCTGTTTTTT.

The J gene is TRBJ1-4, the V gene TRBV5-1, with 8 nucleotides matching TRBD1. CDR3 size: 14 residues. Germline values: CDR1 SGHRS, CDR2 YFSETQ. The J segment lost 10 bases and the V segment lost 3 bases, leaving 8 bases of the junction unmatched. The chain's CDR3 is CASSSEGQATKLFF. As DNA, the CDR3 is TGCGCCAGCAGCTCCGAGGGACAGGCGACAAAACTGTTTTTT.

This clonotype was seen ten or more times. The chain uses TRBV7-2 and TRBJ1-5, with 9 bases fitting TRBD1. Germline V lookup: CDR1 SGHTA, CDR2 FQGNSA. CDR3 length: 15 residues. Trimming removed 6 bases from V and 2 bases from J; junction bases left unmatched: 5. The chain's CDR3 is CASRIQGAGNQPQHF. The CDR3 nucleotides are TGTGCCAGCAGGATACAGGGGGCAGGCAATCAGCCCCAGCATTTT.

At least ten counts were recorded for this clonotype. This chain connects TRBV7-2 to TRBJ2-3; 10 bases are shared with TRBD2. The germline V gene encodes CDR1 SGHTA and CDR2 FQGNSA. The CDR3 sequence is 18 residues long. V dropped 1 base and J dropped 5; count of bases not matched to a gene: 12. CDR3 DNA sequence: TGTGCCAGCAGCTTAGGGCTAGCGGGAGAAAATCGAGGAGATACGCAGTATTTT. This codes for CASSLGLAGENRGDTQYF.

There are a few counts of this clonotype. The rearrangement uses TRBV6-5 and TRBJ1-5; no reliable D call. Deletions cut 1 base from V and 6 bases from J, with 10 bases between. Germline-derived CDR1 and CDR2 are MNHEY and SVGAGI. The length of the CDR3 is 14 residues. This chain's CDR3 is CASSYLRGSQPQHF. In nucleotides, the CDR3 is TGTGCCAGCAGTTACTTACGGGGAAGTCAGCCCCAGCATTTT.

The chain recombines TRBV3-1 with TRBJ2-5; D remains unclear. In germline, CDR1 is LGHDT, CDR2 YNNKEL (reference sequence). The CDR3 is 14 residues long. V dropped 4 bases and J dropped 2 bases, with 11 bases sitting between them. CDR3 coding DNA: TGTGCCAGCAGCCGACACGGAACTCAAGAGACCCAGTACTTC. Its protein is CASSRHGTQETQYF.

The CDR3 spells CASRSSGRAVVETQYF. The DNA of the CDR3 is TGTGCCAGCAGGTCTAGCGGGAGGGCCGTGGTTGAGACCCAGTACTTC. The chain uses TRBV2 and TRBJ2-5; 12 bases line up with TRBD2. The J segment lost 5 bases and the V segment lost 6 bases, leaving 10 bases of the junction unmatched. The germline CDR1 and CDR2 sequences are SNHLY and FYNNEI. The CDR3 covers 16 residues.

Only a few counts were recorded for this clonotype. The rearrangement uses TRBV7-2 and TRBJ2-7, with 12 bases that match TRBD2. With 7 bases clipped from V and 6 bases from J, the junction kept 10 bases outside the gene matches. The CDR3 is made up of 15 amino acids. CDR1 SGHTA and CDR2 FQGNSA come from the germline V gene. The CDR3 nucleotides read TGTGCCAGCACCCCGACTAGCGGGAGCGGGTTCGAGCAGTACTTC. Translation gives CASTPTSGSGFEQYF.

CDR3 protein: CASGSPKGYTF. DNA of the CDR3: TGTGCTAGTGGTTCCCCAAAAGGCTACACCTTC. V gene TRBV12-5 combines with J gene TRBJ1-2; no reliable D call. CDR3 size: 11 residues. Per the germline V gene, CDR1 is LGHNT and CDR2 is FRNRAP. Trimming removed 4 bases at V and 8 bases at J, with 8 bases between.

This clonotype was seen a few times. This chain connects TRBV6-1 to TRBJ2-7; 10 nucleotides match TRBD1. The CDR3 runs to 15 residues. Germline CDR1 and CDR2: MNHNS and SASEGT. Trimming removed 6 bases from V and 4 bases from J; junction bases left unmatched: 9. CDR3: CASSGGGTGEYEQYF. The DNA for the CDR3 is TGTGCCAGCAGCGGGGGGGGGACAGGGGAATACGAGCAGTACTTC.

The chain couples TRBV18 to TRBJ2-3, with unresolved D. This CDR3 has 12 amino acids. V was clipped by 3 bases and J by 3 bases, with 4 bases between them. CDR1 and CDR2 from the germline V gene are KGHSH and LQKENI. In DNA form, the CDR3 reads TGTGCCAGCTCACCGGAGACAGATACGCAGTATTTT. It yields the protein CASSPETDTQYF.